A selection of T cell receptor beta chains follows, all from one sample in a study of spatial heterogeneity in lung cancer. TCRdb passed the 5' RACE reads through MiXCR, listing each CDR3 protein once. The table shows roughly 46,000 distinct CDR3 sequences, with 10% to 15% occurring only once. The sample in question was PBMCs, obtained at surgery. The receptors were gathered from a female donor with early-stage non-small cell lung cancer. The CDR3 runs from the conserved cysteine through the conserved F or W. Each record gives: J gene, V gene, D gene, clone size, CDR3 protein, CDR3 DNA. D genes are given only for firm matches. A row's size may be missing; if present it is once, few, many or a size class.

j_gene: TRBJ2-4; v_gene: TRBV7-9; d_gene: -; abundance: -; CDR3aa: CASSFFRTSAKNIQYF; CDR3nt: TGTGCCAGCAGCTTTTTTAGGACGTCAGCCAAAAACATTCAGTACTTC
j_gene: TRBJ1-5; v_gene: TRBV28; d_gene: -; abundance: few; CDR3aa: CASSPPDPSRAQHF; CDR3nt: TGTGCCAGCAGTCCCCCTGACCCCTCCAGGGCCCAGCATTTT
j_gene: TRBJ2-1; v_gene: TRBV28; d_gene: -; abundance: few; CDR3aa: CASSLGAWDEQFF; CDR3nt: TGTGCCAGCAGTTTGGGAGCATGGGATGAGCAGTTCTTC
j_gene: TRBJ1-3; v_gene: TRBV12-3/TRBV12-4; d_gene: -; abundance: many; CDR3aa: CASSLNLGSSKDTIYF; CDR3nt: TGTGCCAGCAGTTTAAATCTTGGCAGTTCGAAAGACACCATATATTTT
j_gene: TRBJ2-5; v_gene: TRBV4-3; d_gene: -; abundance: few; CDR3aa: CASRRGAWCETQYF; CDR3nt: TGCGCCAGCAGGAGGGGGGCCTGGTGCGAGACCCAGTACTTC
j_gene: TRBJ1-3; v_gene: TRBV12-3/TRBV12-4; d_gene: -; abundance: many; CDR3aa: CASLRTASGNTIYF; CDR3nt: TGTGCCAGCCTTCGGACAGCCTCTGGAAACACCATATATTTT
j_gene: TRBJ1-2; v_gene: TRBV12-3/TRBV12-4; d_gene: -; abundance: few; CDR3aa: CASTSNNYGYTF; CDR3nt: TGTGCCAGCACCTCGAATAACTATGGCTACACCTTC
j_gene: TRBJ2-3; v_gene: TRBV14; d_gene: TRBD2; abundance: many; CDR3aa: CASSQLAGAFTDTQYF; CDR3nt: TGTGCCAGCAGCCAACTAGCGGGGGCCTTCACAGATACGCAGTATTTT
j_gene: TRBJ1-1; v_gene: TRBV27; d_gene: -; abundance: few; CDR3aa: CASSQGRGRGTEAFF; CDR3nt: TGTGCCAGCAGCCAGGGGCGGGGCCGGGGGACTGAAGCTTTCTTT
j_gene: TRBJ1-1; v_gene: TRBV20-1; d_gene: -; abundance: -; CDR3aa: CSARDRVIYTEAFF; CDR3nt: TGCAGTGCTAGAGACAGGGTGATTTACACTGAAGCTTTCTTT
j_gene: TRBJ2-5; v_gene: TRBV6-2/TRBV6-3; d_gene: TRBD1; abundance: few; CDR3aa: CASRAGTGVQETQYF; CDR3nt: TGTGCCAGCAGAGCCGGGACAGGGGTTCAAGAGACCCAGTACTTC
j_gene: TRBJ2-7; v_gene: TRBV2; d_gene: TRBD2; abundance: -; CDR3aa: CASASGCYEQYF; CDR3nt: TGTGCCAGCGCTAGCGGCTGCTACGAGCAGTACTTC
j_gene: TRBJ2-5; v_gene: TRBV15; d_gene: -; abundance: few; CDR3aa: CATCPDIEQETQYF; CDR3nt: TGTGCCACCTGTCCCGACATAGAACAAGAGACCCAGTACTTC
j_gene: TRBJ2-3; v_gene: TRBV29-1; d_gene: -; abundance: -; CDR3aa: CSASQNTDTQYF; CDR3nt: TGCAGCGCTAGCCAAAACACAGATACGCAGTATTTT
j_gene: TRBJ1-6; v_gene: TRBV12-3/TRBV12-4; d_gene: TRBD1; abundance: many; CDR3aa: CASNRQTGGSSSPLHF; CDR3nt: TGTGCCAGCAACCGGCAAACAGGGGGAAGCAGTTCACCCCTCCACTTT
j_gene: TRBJ2-2; v_gene: TRBV11-2; d_gene: -; abundance: few; CDR3aa: CASSLDSRDTGELFF; CDR3nt: TGTGCCAGCAGCTTAGATTCCCGGGACACCGGGGAGCTGTTTTTT
j_gene: TRBJ1-5; v_gene: TRBV20-1; d_gene: TRBD1; abundance: few; CDR3aa: CSARGGTGGFNQPQHF; CDR3nt: TGCAGTGCTAGAGGGGGGACAGGGGGCTTCAATCAGCCCCAGCATTTT
j_gene: TRBJ1-5; v_gene: TRBV7-2; d_gene: TRBD1; abundance: -; CDR3aa: CASSLVGQGVQPQHF; CDR3nt: TGTGCCAGCAGCTTAGTAGGACAGGGGGTACAGCCCCAGCATTTT
j_gene: TRBJ2-1; v_gene: TRBV2; d_gene: TRBD2; abundance: few; CDR3aa: CASSVVAGAYNEQFF; CDR3nt: TGTGCCAGCAGTGTAGTAGCGGGGGCCTACAATGAGCAGTTCTTC
j_gene: TRBJ2-5; v_gene: TRBV6-6; d_gene: -; abundance: few; CDR3aa: CASSWGIQETQYF; CDR3nt: TGTGCCAGCAGTTGGGGGATCCAAGAGACCCAGTACTTC
j_gene: TRBJ2-1; v_gene: TRBV6-1; d_gene: -; abundance: -; CDR3aa: CASSPLGGQGDEQFF; CDR3nt: TGTGCCAGCAGTCCCCTTGGAGGACAAGGCGATGAGCAGTTCTTC
j_gene: TRBJ2-3; v_gene: TRBV5-1; d_gene: -; abundance: -; CDR3aa: CASRPWLGTDTQYF; CDR3nt: TGCGCCAGCCGTCCCTGGCTTGGCACAGATACGCAGTATTTT
j_gene: TRBJ1-1; v_gene: TRBV10-3; d_gene: -; abundance: few; CDR3aa: CAISEMNTEAFF; CDR3nt: TGTGCCATCAGTGAGATGAACACTGAAGCTTTCTTT
j_gene: TRBJ1-1; v_gene: TRBV20-1; d_gene: TRBD1; abundance: many; CDR3aa: CSATKQGMNTEAFF; CDR3nt: TGCAGTGCTACCAAACAGGGGATGAACACTGAAGCTTTCTTT
j_gene: TRBJ1-6; v_gene: TRBV28; d_gene: TRBD1; abundance: -; CDR3aa: CASRGGTGRGSPLHF; CDR3nt: TGTGCCAGCAGGGGGGGGACAGGGAGGGGTTCACCCCTCCACTTT
j_gene: TRBJ2-5; v_gene: TRBV27; d_gene: TRBD2; abundance: many; CDR3aa: CASSTSGGAGETQYF; CDR3nt: TGTGCCAGCAGTACTAGCGGGGGGGCCGGTGAGACCCAGTACTTC
j_gene: TRBJ2-7; v_gene: TRBV12-3/TRBV12-4; d_gene: -; abundance: many; CDR3aa: CASSPRAETYEQYF; CDR3nt: TGTGCCAGCAGCCCCAGAGCGGAAACCTACGAGCAGTACTTC
j_gene: TRBJ1-1; v_gene: TRBV7-2; d_gene: -; abundance: many; CDR3aa: CASSFWDVPEAFF; CDR3nt: TGTGCCAGCAGCTTTTGGGACGTCCCAGAAGCTTTCTTT
j_gene: TRBJ2-3; v_gene: TRBV20-1; d_gene: -; abundance: -; CDR3aa: CSATSQGDTQYF; CDR3nt: TGCAGTGCTACCAGTCAGGGAGATACGCAGTATTTT
j_gene: TRBJ1-2; v_gene: TRBV3-1; d_gene: -; abundance: few; CDR3aa: CASSHGTSYGYTF; CDR3nt: TGTGCCAGCAGCCATGGGACGAGCTATGGCTACACCTTC
j_gene: TRBJ2-3; v_gene: TRBV19; d_gene: -; abundance: many; CDR3aa: CASSIAPETDTQYF; CDR3nt: TGTGCCAGTAGTATAGCTCCAGAAACAGATACGCAGTATTTT
j_gene: TRBJ1-2; v_gene: TRBV7-2; d_gene: -; abundance: few; CDR3aa: CASSLLSSRHNYGYTF; CDR3nt: TGTGCCAGCAGCCTACTTAGCTCTCGTCATAACTATGGCTACACCTTC
j_gene: TRBJ2-7; v_gene: TRBV4-2; d_gene: TRBD2; abundance: few; CDR3aa: CASSQVGTSASSYEQYF; CDR3nt: TGTGCCAGCAGCCAAGTAGGAACTAGCGCAAGCTCCTACGAGCAGTACTTC
j_gene: TRBJ1-1; v_gene: TRBV18; d_gene: -; abundance: few; CDR3aa: CASSPNGDTEAFF; CDR3nt: TGTGCCAGCTCACCTAATGGGGACACTGAAGCTTTCTTT
j_gene: TRBJ2-1; v_gene: TRBV10-3; d_gene: -; abundance: few; CDR3aa: CAISESGGIGEQFF; CDR3nt: TGTGCCATCAGTGAGTCGGGGGGAATAGGTGAGCAGTTCTTC
j_gene: TRBJ1-3; v_gene: TRBV6-5; d_gene: -; abundance: -; CDR3aa: CASSLRRGFGNTIYF; CDR3nt: TGTGCCAGCAGCCTGAGGAGGGGGTTCGGAAACACCATATATTTT
j_gene: TRBJ1-5; v_gene: TRBV19; d_gene: -; abundance: few; CDR3aa: CASSITAYSNQPQHF; CDR3nt: TGTGCCAGTAGTATTACTGCTTATAGCAATCAGCCCCAGCATTTT
j_gene: TRBJ2-1; v_gene: TRBV6-1; d_gene: -; abundance: few; CDR3aa: CASSTDSFQRLFF; CDR3nt: TGTGCCAGCAGTACCGACTCTTTCCAGCGTCTGTTCTTC
j_gene: TRBJ2-3; v_gene: TRBV10-3; d_gene: TRBD1; abundance: few; CDR3aa: CAINDRGTDTQYF; CDR3nt: TGTGCCATCAACGACAGGGGTACAGATACGCAGTATTTT
j_gene: TRBJ1-4; v_gene: TRBV28; d_gene: -; abundance: few; CDR3aa: CASRAVNRELFF; CDR3nt: TGTGCCTCGAGGGCGGTGAATAGGGAACTGTTTTTT
j_gene: TRBJ2-2; v_gene: TRBV28; d_gene: -; abundance: -; CDR3aa: CASSLVQGVTGELFF; CDR3nt: TGTGCCAGCAGTTTAGTACAGGGCGTCACCGGGGAGCTGTTTTTT
j_gene: TRBJ2-5; v_gene: TRBV5-5; d_gene: -; abundance: -; CDR3aa: CASSLELWGETQYF; CDR3nt: TGTGCCAGCAGCTTGGAACTGTGGGGAGAGACCCAGTACTTC
j_gene: TRBJ1-1; v_gene: TRBV6-2/TRBV6-3; d_gene: TRBD1; abundance: few; CDR3aa: CASSRDRGPTEAFF; CDR3nt: TGTGCCAGCAGCCGGGATAGGGGGCCTACTGAAGCTTTCTTT
j_gene: TRBJ2-3; v_gene: TRBV12-3/TRBV12-4; d_gene: TRBD2; abundance: many; CDR3aa: CASSPSRSGGAPGTDTQYF; CDR3nt: TGTGCCAGCAGTCCCTCAAGGAGCGGGGGAGCCCCCGGCACAGATACGCAGTATTTT
j_gene: TRBJ1-2; v_gene: TRBV5-1; d_gene: -; abundance: -; CDR3aa: CASSLEQNYGYTF; CDR3nt: TGCGCCAGCAGCTTGGAACAGAACTATGGCTACACCTTC
j_gene: TRBJ2-3; v_gene: TRBV12-3/TRBV12-4; d_gene: TRBD2; abundance: many; CDR3aa: CASSSPLAGATDTQYF; CDR3nt: TGTGCCAGCAGTTCTCCACTAGCGGGGGCCACAGATACGCAGTATTTT
j_gene: TRBJ2-1; v_gene: TRBV7-6; d_gene: -; abundance: -; CDR3aa: CASSLSASSALVYNEQFF; CDR3nt: TGTGCCAGCAGCTTATCGGCTAGTTCGGCTCTTGTCTACAATGAGCAGTTCTTC
j_gene: TRBJ2-3; v_gene: TRBV3-1; d_gene: -; abundance: -; CDR3aa: CASSQRLTQGDTQYF; CDR3nt: TGTGCCAGCAGCCAACGACTTACTCAGGGTGATACGCAGTATTTT
j_gene: TRBJ1-1; v_gene: TRBV9; d_gene: TRBD1; abundance: few; CDR3aa: CASSVEGAMSTEAFF; CDR3nt: TGTGCCAGCAGCGTGGAGGGGGCGATGAGCACTGAAGCTTTCTTT
j_gene: TRBJ1-1; v_gene: TRBV10-3; d_gene: -; abundance: few; CDR3aa: CAINSVAGTEAFF; CDR3nt: TGTGCCATTAACAGCGTCGCAGGCACTGAAGCTTTCTTT
j_gene: TRBJ2-5; v_gene: TRBV5-1; d_gene: TRBD1; abundance: -; CDR3aa: CASSLGQGQETQYF; CDR3nt: TGCGCCAGCAGCCTCGGACAGGGTCAAGAGACCCAGTACTTC
j_gene: TRBJ2-7; v_gene: TRBV5-1; d_gene: -; abundance: few; CDR3aa: CASRGVGRYEQYF; CDR3nt: TGCGCCAGCCGAGGGGTAGGGCGGTACGAGCAGTACTTC
j_gene: TRBJ2-3; v_gene: TRBV12-3/TRBV12-4; d_gene: TRBD2; abundance: few; CDR3aa: CASSPLAGGPGDTQYF; CDR3nt: TGTGCCAGCAGCCCACTAGCGGGGGGTCCTGGAGATACGCAGTATTTT
j_gene: TRBJ1-5; v_gene: TRBV10-3; d_gene: TRBD1; abundance: few; CDR3aa: CAISDRGQTNQPQHF; CDR3nt: TGTGCCATCAGCGACAGGGGGCAGACGAATCAGCCCCAGCATTTT
j_gene: TRBJ1-4; v_gene: TRBV15; d_gene: TRBD1; abundance: few; CDR3aa: CATSRDAGGTNEKLFF; CDR3nt: TGTGCCACCAGCAGAGATGCAGGGGGTACTAATGAAAAACTGTTTTTC
j_gene: TRBJ2-4; v_gene: TRBV6-2/TRBV6-3; d_gene: TRBD2; abundance: -; CDR3aa: CASTNGGVLAKNIQYF; CDR3nt: TGTGCCAGCACCAACGGGGGGGTGCTAGCCAAAAACATTCAGTACTTC
j_gene: TRBJ2-7; v_gene: TRBV12-3/TRBV12-4; d_gene: -; abundance: many; CDR3aa: CASSFSNYEQYF; CDR3nt: TGTGCCAGCAGTTTTTCGAACTACGAGCAGTACTTC
j_gene: TRBJ2-1; v_gene: TRBV29-1; d_gene: TRBD1; abundance: -; CDR3aa: CSVEDPRDRARSEQFF; CDR3nt: TGCAGCGTTGAAGATCCCCGGGACAGGGCTAGGAGTGAGCAGTTCTTC
j_gene: TRBJ2-7; v_gene: TRBV19; d_gene: -; abundance: -; CDR3aa: CASSIGVQPYEQYF; CDR3nt: TGTGCCAGTAGTATAGGGGTCCAGCCGTACGAGCAGTACTTC